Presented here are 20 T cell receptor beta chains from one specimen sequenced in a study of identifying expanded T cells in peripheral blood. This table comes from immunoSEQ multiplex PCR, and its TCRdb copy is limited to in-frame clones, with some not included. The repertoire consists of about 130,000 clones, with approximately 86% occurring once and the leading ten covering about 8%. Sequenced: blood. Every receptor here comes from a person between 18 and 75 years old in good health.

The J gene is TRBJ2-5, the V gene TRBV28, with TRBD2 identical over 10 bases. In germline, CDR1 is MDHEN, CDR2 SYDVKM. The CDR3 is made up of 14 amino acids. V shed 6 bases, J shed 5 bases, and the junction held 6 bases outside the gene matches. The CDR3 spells CASRVAGGRETQYF. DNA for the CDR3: TGTGCCAGCAGGGTAGCGGGAGGTCGGGAGACCCAGTACTTC.

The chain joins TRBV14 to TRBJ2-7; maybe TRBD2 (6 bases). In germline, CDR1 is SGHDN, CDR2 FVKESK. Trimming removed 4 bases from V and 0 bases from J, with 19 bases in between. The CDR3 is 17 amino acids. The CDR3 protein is CASSPSQGLSSSYEQYF. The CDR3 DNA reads TGTGCCAGCAGCCCAAGCCAGGGACTTTCCAGCTCCTACGAGCAGTACTTC.

CDR3 loop: CASRATGTSGGEQFF. The CDR3 coding sequence is TGTGCCAGCAGAGCTACCGGGACTAGCGGTGGTGAGCAGTTCTTC. The V gene is TRBV6-5, the J gene TRBJ2-1, with 11 bases lining up with TRBD2. Germline CDR1 MNHEY, CDR2 SVGAGI. V was pared by 6 bases and J by 9 bases, with 10 bases of the junction left unmatched. There are 15 residues in the CDR3.

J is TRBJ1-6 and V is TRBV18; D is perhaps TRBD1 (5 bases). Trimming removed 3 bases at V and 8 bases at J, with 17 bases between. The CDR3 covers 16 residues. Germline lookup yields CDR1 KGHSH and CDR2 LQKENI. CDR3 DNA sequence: TGTGCCAGCTCACCCTCAGGGATATCCTCACATTCACCCCTCCACTTT. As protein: CASSPSGISSHSPLHF.

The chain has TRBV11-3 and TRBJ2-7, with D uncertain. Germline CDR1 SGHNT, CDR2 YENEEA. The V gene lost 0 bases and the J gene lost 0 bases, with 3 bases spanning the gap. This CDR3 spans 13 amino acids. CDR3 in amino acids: CASSLEPSYEQYF. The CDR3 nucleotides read TGTGCCAGCAGCTTAGAACCCTCCTACGAGCAGTACTTC.

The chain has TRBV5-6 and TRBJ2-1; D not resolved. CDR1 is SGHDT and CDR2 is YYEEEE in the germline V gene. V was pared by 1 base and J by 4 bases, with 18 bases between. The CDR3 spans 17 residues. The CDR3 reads CASSLWSNLVRYNEQFF. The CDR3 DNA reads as TGTGCCAGCAGCTTGTGGTCCAACTTAGTACGATACAATGAGCAGTTCTTC.

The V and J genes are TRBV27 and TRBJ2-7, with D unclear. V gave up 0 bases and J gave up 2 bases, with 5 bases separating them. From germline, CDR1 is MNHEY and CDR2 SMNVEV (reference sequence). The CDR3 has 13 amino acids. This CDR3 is CASSLSGPYEQYF. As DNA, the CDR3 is TGTGCCAGCAGTTTATCAGGGCCCTACGAGCAGTACTTC.

The CDR3 region is CASSSRGGDYGYTF. The CDR3 DNA follows: TGTGCCAGCAGTTCTCGGGGGGGCGACTATGGCTACACCTTC. The genes are TRBV28 and TRBJ1-2; D is possibly TRBD1 (6 bases). The CDR3 extends over 14 amino acids. Trimming stripped 4 bases from V and 3 bases from J, with 12 bases between. Germline CDR1 is MDHEN and CDR2 is SYDVKM.

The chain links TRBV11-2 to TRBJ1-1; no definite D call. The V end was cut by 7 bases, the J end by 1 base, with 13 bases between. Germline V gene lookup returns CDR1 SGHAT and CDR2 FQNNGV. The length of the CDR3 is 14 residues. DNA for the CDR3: TGTGCCAGCACTAATCCTCGGCAGAACACTGAAGCTTTCTTT. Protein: CASTNPRQNTEAFF. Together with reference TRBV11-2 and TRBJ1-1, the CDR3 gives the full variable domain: EAGVAQSPRYKIIEKRQSVAFWCNPISGHATLYWYQQILGQGPKLLIQFQNNGVVDDSQLPKDRFSAERLKGVDSTLKIQPAKLEDSAVYLCASTNPRQNTEAFFGQGTRLTVV.

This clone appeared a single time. CDR3 region: CASSSTGEKLFF. DNA for the CDR3: TGTGCCAGCAGCTCAACGGGGGAAAAACTGTTTTTT. This chain connects TRBV7-9 to TRBJ1-4; D remains unclear. V shed 4 bases and J shed 8 bases, with 8 bases lying between them. Germline V gene sequence: CDR1 SEHNR, CDR2 FQNEAQ (reference sequence). The CDR3 runs to 12 residues.

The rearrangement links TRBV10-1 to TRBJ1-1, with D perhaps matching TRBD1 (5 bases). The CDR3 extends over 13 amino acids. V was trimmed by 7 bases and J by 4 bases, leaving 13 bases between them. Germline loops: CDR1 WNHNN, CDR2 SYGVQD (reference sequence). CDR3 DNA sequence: TGCGCCAGCAAGAAGGGAAGGGGCACTGAAGCTTTCTTT. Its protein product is CASKKGRGTEAFF.

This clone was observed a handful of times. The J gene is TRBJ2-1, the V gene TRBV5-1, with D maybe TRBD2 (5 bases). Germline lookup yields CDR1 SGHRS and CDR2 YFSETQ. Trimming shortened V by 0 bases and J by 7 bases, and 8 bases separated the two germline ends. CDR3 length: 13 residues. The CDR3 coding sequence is TGCGCCAGCAGCTTGGTTTCGGGAAATGAGCAGTTCTTC. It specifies CASSLVSGNEQFF. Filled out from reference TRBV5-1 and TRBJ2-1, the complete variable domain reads KAGVTQTPRYLIKTRGQQVTLSCSPISGHRSVSWYQQTPGQGLQFLFEYFSETQRNKGNFPGRFSGRQFSNSRSEMNVSTLELGDSALYLCASSLVSGNEQFFGPGTRLTVL.

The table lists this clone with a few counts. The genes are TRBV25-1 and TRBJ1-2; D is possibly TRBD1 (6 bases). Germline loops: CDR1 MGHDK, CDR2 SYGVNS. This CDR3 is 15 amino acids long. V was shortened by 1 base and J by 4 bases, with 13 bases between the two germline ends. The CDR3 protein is CASSELGTRPYGYTF. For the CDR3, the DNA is TGTGCCAGCAGTGAATTGGGGACAAGGCCCTATGGCTACACCTTC.

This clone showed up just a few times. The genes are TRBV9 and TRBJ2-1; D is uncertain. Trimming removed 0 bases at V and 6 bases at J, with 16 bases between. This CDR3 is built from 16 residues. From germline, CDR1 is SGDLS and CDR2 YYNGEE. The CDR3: CASSVVGGQGLNEQFF. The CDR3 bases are TGTGCCAGCAGCGTAGTAGGCGGTCAAGGCCTCAATGAGCAGTTCTTC. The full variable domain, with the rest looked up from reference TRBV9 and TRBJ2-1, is DSGVTQTPKHLITATGQRVTLRCSPRSGDLSVYWYQQSLDQGLQFLIQYYNGEERAKGNILERFSAQQFPDLHSELNLSSLELGDSALYFCASSVVGGQGLNEQFFGPGTRLTVL.

The CDR3 DNA sequence: TGTGCCAGCAGAGGGGGTCAGGTGAACACTGAAGCTTTCTTT. Translation gives CASRGGQVNTEAFF. V and J are TRBV28 and TRBJ1-1, with D perhaps matching TRBD1 (6 bases). CDR1 and CDR2 from the germline V gene are MDHEN and SYDVKM. This CDR3 is built from 14 residues. V lost 6 bases and J 0 bases, leaving 11 bases between the germline ends.

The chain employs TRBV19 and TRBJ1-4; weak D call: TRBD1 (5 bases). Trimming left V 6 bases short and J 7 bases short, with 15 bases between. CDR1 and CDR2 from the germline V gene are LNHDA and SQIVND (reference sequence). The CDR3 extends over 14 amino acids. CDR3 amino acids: CASRPQGAGEKLFF. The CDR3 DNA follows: TGTGCCAGTAGGCCTCAGGGCGCAGGTGAAAAACTGTTTTTT.

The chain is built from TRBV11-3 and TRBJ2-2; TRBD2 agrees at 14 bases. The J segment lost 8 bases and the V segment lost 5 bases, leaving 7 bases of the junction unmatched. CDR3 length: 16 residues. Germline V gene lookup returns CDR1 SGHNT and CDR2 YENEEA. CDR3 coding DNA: TGTGCCAGCAGCCACGGGACTAGCGGGAGTAAGGGGGAGCTGTTTTTT. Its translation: CASSHGTSGSKGELFF.

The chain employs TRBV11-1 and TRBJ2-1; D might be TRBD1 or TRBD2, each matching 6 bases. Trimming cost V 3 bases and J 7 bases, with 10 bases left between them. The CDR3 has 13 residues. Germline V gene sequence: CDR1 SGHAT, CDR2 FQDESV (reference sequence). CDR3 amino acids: CASSLGGQNEQFF. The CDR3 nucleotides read TGTGCCAGCAGCTTGGGGGGCCAAAATGAGCAGTTCTTC.

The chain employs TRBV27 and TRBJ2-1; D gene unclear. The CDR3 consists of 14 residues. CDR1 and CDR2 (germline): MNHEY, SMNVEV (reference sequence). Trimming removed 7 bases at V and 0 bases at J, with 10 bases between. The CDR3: CASTPGDSYNEQFF. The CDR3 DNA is TGTGCCAGCACCCCCGGCGACTCCTACAATGAGCAGTTCTTC.

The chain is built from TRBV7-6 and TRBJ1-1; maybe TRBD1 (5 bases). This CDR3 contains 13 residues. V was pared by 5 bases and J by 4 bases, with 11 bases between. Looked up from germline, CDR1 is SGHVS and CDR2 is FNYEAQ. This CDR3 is CASSQGESTEAFF. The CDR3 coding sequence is TGTGCCAGCAGCCAAGGGGAGAGCACTGAAGCTTTCTTT.